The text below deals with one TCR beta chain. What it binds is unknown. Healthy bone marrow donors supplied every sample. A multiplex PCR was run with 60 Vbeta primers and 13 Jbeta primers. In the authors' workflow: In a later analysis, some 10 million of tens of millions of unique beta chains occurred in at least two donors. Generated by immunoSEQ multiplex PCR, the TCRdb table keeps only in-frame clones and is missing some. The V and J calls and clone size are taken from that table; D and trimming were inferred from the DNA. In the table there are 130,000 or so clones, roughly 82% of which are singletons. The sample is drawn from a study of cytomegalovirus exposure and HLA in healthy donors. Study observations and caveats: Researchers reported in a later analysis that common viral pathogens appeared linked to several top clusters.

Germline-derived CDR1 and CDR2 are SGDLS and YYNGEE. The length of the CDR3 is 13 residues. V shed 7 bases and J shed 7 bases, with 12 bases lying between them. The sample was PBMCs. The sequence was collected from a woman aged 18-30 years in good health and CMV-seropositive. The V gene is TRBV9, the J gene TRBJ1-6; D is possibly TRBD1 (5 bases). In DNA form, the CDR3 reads TGTGCCAGCCGTACGGGGGGAAATTCACCCCTCCACTTT. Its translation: CASRTGGNSPLHF. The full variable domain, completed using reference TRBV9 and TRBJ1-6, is DSGVTQTPKHLITATGQRVTLRCSPRSGDLSVYWYQQSLDQGLQFLIQYYNGEERAKGNILERFSAQQFPDLHSELNLSSLELGDSALYFCASRTGGNSPLHFGNGTRLTVT.